This T cell receptor beta chain was recovered during a study of T cells in Graves' hyperthyroidism and ophthalmopathy (dated by TCRdb to the late 2010s). Broadly, across the study: Peripheral blood samples were taken at initial diagnosis, before any treatment was given. A discovery cohort of about a hundred patients, roughly 43 with Graves' ophthalmopathy and 55 to 60 with stable Graves' hyperthyroidism, was used to find distinguishing TCR V-J signatures. An independent validation cohort of about 20 hyperthyroidism patients and approximately 15 patients who later progressed to ophthalmopathy tested prospective prediction of ophthalmopathy. The approximately 97 discovery patients were randomly divided into training and test sets at a 7:3 ratio. In addition, the study compared T-cell repertoires in thyroid tissue and in blood from over 5 Graves' hyperthyroidism patients. Following sampling, methimazole starting at 30 mg daily was given to hyperthyroidism patients, and high-dose intravenous methylprednisolone was given to ophthalmopathy patients. The paper describes TCR Vbeta CDR3 sequencing of about 140 peripheral blood samples, made up of 43 ophthalmopathy patients, 70 to 75 hyperthyroidism patients and roughly 17 progressor patients. Results the study describes overall, beyond this receptor: Sample size was not statistically predetermined, and blinding of investigators to group allocation was not performed. Most expanded thyroid clonotypes (frequency above 0.001) were also detected in blood, a finding suggesting that blood repertoires may reflect thyroid immune responses. In validation, the model predicted progression to ophthalmopathy with around 71% sensitivity and 72% to 85% specificity, a median of around six months before onset. Ophthalmopathy was separated from stable hyperthyroidism by a 13 V-J signature model, with 87.88% sensitivity and roughly 84% specificity obtained in cross-validation and 80%/75% obtained in testing.

The TCR beta CDR3 regions were amplified from RNA transcripts. For the first round of RT-PCR on the TCR CDR3, the HTBI primer set was used together with the Qiagen OneStep RT-PCR kit. A second multiplex PCR round built the libraries, followed by size selection and purification. The libraries were sequenced on an Illumina HiSeq2000 using paired-end 100 bp reads. As for the original processing: SOAPnuke was used to process the raw data, removing reads that contained adapters or uncalled bases, had a mean Phred below 15, or lacked an exact match to the constant primer or identifier. COPE v1.2.5 was used to merge high-quality paired reads, and clonotypes were defined as unique nucleotide sequences. Clonotypes were aligned to IMGT TRBV, TRBD and TRBJ reference segments using MiTCR v1.1. The analysis was restricted to V-J combinations with a frequency above 0.0001, which together covered 99% to 99.2% of the repertoires. A TCS score was defined as the ratio between F50 (clonal expansion) and ExV (chaos), using BLOSUM62-based TCRdist between CDR3 peptides within each V-J. Welch's t-statistics and random forest reduced just over 500 V-J features to about 13, which were used in a naive Bayes classifier (R e1071). The public reads were reprocessed in TCRdb via fastp at Q25 and MiXCR, keeping in-frame beta chains. One record per CDR3 amino acid sequence lists the most common genes and DNA. In this record, the V and J calls reflect TCRdb's handling and not the investigators' own analysis. This sample holds roughly 360,000 distinct CDR3 sequences; roughly 13% were observed only once. The ten largest clonotypes hold around 20% of the sample.

The germline ends are 9 bases apart after V is trimmed by 0 bases and J by 1 base. The germline V gene sets CDR1 to SGHVS and CDR2 to FQNEAQ. Measured from the cysteine to the phenylalanine, the CDR3 is 15 residues long. Only the CDR3 DNA is retained, 45 bases long and in frame from the first base. Hyperthyroidism patients were aged 18 to 65 years and newly diagnosed, with disease duration of less than 2 months. Exclusion was applied to patients with uncontrolled infections, other autoimmune diseases, pregnancy or lactation. Diagnoses were based on clinical symptoms, serum thyroxine and TRAb, thyroid ultrasound and orbital computed tomography. Blood from progressor patients was drawn when they were first diagnosed with hyperthyroidism, before any ophthalmopathy symptoms appeared. PBMCs were separated from about 10 ml of fresh peripheral blood using Ficoll-Paque density gradient centrifugation. Progressor patients were defined as those initially diagnosed with Graves' hyperthyroidism in whom ophthalmopathy developed during follow-up. Trizol reagent was used to extract total RNA, and RNA quality was then checked on an Agilent 2100 Bioanalyzer.

This clonotype showed up many times. Its antigen target is currently unknown. No qualities accompany the bases; no much larger clone lies one base away. The rearranged segments are TRBV7-8 and TRBJ1-1, with no reliable assignment of the D segment. Material for sequencing was blood. The origin of this receptor is a man younger than 40 with Graves' hyperthyroidism that later progressed to Graves' ophthalmopathy. CDR3 reads: CASSLAAGPNTEAFF. The sequence in DNA is TGTGCCAGCAGCTTAGCGGCAGGACCGAACACTGAAGCTTTCTTT.